This T cell receptor beta chain was sequenced during a study of CXCR3-negative and CXCR3-positive naive CD8 T cells. Study as a whole: Roughly 1.5 +/- 0.3 million TRB reads came from each library, giving 110 million to 150 million in total. Study-level results: TRB CDR3s were more hydrophobic in CXCR3-positive than in CXCR3-negative naive cells. After cryopreservation, expression of CXCR3 was partially reduced, and most assays were run with fresh PBMCs.

Triplicate sorts, approximately 290,000 cells apiece, were made for each CD8+ T cell subset. CD45RO-CCR7+CD27+CD95- was the phenotype of naive CD8+ T cells. The CDR3 totals 15 residues. Germline V CDR1 and CDR2: DFQATT, SNEGSKA (reference sequence). As concerns this clonotype: Its antigen remains unknown.

Carrying UMI labels, the TRB cDNA libraries were prepared through 5' RACE. TCRdb reprocessed the 5' RACE reads and stores each CDR3 protein as one record, lacking DNA. The repertoire shows approximately 65,000 distinct CDR3 sequences; the top ten hold 0.71%. Source material: naive CXCR3+ CD8+ T cells from blood. The subset was: CD45RO-CCR7+CD27+CD95- naive CD8+ T cells expressing CXCR3 (TNR3+). The V gene is TRBV20-1, the J gene TRBJ1-6; TCRdb calls TRBD1, which cannot be checked without DNA. This clonotype originated in a human donor in good health. Some clones in this sample may be carry-over from other donors' samples. The CDR3 reads CSAREGGMDGSPLHF.